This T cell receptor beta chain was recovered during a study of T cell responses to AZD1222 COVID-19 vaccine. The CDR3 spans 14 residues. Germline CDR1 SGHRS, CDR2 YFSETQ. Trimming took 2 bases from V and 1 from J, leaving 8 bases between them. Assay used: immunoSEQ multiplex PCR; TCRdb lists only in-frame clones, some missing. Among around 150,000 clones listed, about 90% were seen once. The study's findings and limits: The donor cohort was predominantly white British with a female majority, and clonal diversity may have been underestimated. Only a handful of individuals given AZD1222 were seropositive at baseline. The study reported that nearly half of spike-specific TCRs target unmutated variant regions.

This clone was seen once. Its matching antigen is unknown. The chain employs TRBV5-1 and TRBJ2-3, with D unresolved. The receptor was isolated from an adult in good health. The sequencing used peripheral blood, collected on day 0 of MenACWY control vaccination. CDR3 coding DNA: TGCGCCAGCAGCTTAATCGGCCGCACAGATACGCAGTATTTT. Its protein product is CASSLIGRTDTQYF.